The rows below give T cell receptor beta chains drawn from one sample of a study of CD8 T cells in Susac syndrome. One entry per CDR3 protein results from TCRdb running MiXCR on the immunoSEQ multiplex PCR reads. The sample lists around 150,000 distinct CDR3 sequences, more than 90% occurring once. Material for sequencing was CD4+ T cells from PBMCs. These receptors were collected from a human donor with Susac syndrome. Both conserved end residues are trimmed from each CDR3.

v_call cdr3_aa
TRBV20-1 SARVPGQGAEKLF
TRBV20-1 SASGVVGDTQY
TRBV27 ASSSQGLSNQPQH
TRBV6-1 ASSTGLAGGLGEQY
TRBV29-1 SVAFGQGAIPYEQY
TRBV6-6 ASSYSRGDLETQY
TRBV2 ASILQANTGELF
TRBV18 ASSQRGQGATEAF
TRBV12-3/TRBV12-4 ASSLAGARNIQY
TRBV20-1 SAEGAGRPGELF
TRBV10-3 AISERGGGPYEQY
TRBV20-1 SARQDLSQPQH
TRBV4-1 ASSRGQGRTDTQY
TRBV20-1 SARTGYNLGYT
TRBV14 ASSQDLASYEQY
TRBV19 ASSTPGRSSGNQPQH
TRBV20-1 SALPAQSQETQY
TRBV20-1 SARETSGIYEQY
TRBV5-4 ASSLRQGYEQY
TRBV6-5 ASSYSGGANTGELF
TRBV28 ASRTSATDTQY
TRBV29-1 SVDTDQETQY
TRBV6-1 ASSEQGNTYNEQF
TRBV7-8 ASSLMAGGYEQF
TRBV18 ASSPRGAQYGYT
TRBV24-1 ATSDPLGPNNEQF
TRBV19 ASRRGRTDTQY
TRBV28 ASTPVWANTGELF